The TCR beta chain under discussion was sequenced for a study of blood T cell repertoires in COVID-19. Study at large: Material from acute and convalescent COVID-19 was sourced from the United States, Italy and Spain. PBMCs, B-cell-depleted T cells, or T cells were the source of the cDNA or gDNA that made up the material.

The CDR3 totals 15 residues. Per the germline V gene, CDR1 is SGHNT and CDR2 is YYREEE (reference sequence). The junction had 7 bases not matched to a gene; V was cut back by 4 bases and J by 2 bases. Methods used by the authors: Reference gene primer amplification in the assay estimated nucleated cell counts. Data came from immunoSEQ multiplex PCR; TCRdb stores just in-frame clones and leaves some out. V and J calls and clone size are given by that table; D and trimming were obtained from the DNA. The sample gives some 89,000 clones, 90% of which show up once; about 1.7% is in the top ten. The sequence was obtained from a man in his fifties or sixties with acute or convalescent COVID-19. The sequenced sample was peripheral blood. V and J are TRBV5-4 and TRBJ1-2; 8 positions agree with TRBD1. CDR3 sequence (DNA): TGTGCCAGCAGCAGAGAGACAGGGGCGAACTATGGCTACACCTTC. Encoded protein: CASSRETGANYGYTF.